This T cell receptor (beta chain) was sequenced in a study of T cell responses to AZD1222 COVID-19 vaccine. TCRdb's table, derived via immunoSEQ multiplex PCR, lists solely in-frame clones and lacks some. The sample yields 40,000 or so clones, around four fifths seen once. Germline V gives CDR1 LGHDT, CDR2 YNNKEL (reference sequence). V shed 1 base, J shed 12 bases, and the junction held 12 bases outside the gene matches. The CDR3 consists of 15 residues. Sequencing was performed on peripheral blood, taken 28 days after the second AZD1222 dose. This clonotype was sampled from an adult who received the AZD1222 COVID-19 vaccine. The rearrangement joins TRBV3-1 (or the pseudogene TRBV3-2) to TRBJ1-5; 7 nucleotides align to TRBD1. The CDR3 bases are TGTGCCAGCAGCCAAGGGGACAGTCCCCTTCGTGGCCAGCATTTT. Translation gives CASSQGDSPLRGQHF.